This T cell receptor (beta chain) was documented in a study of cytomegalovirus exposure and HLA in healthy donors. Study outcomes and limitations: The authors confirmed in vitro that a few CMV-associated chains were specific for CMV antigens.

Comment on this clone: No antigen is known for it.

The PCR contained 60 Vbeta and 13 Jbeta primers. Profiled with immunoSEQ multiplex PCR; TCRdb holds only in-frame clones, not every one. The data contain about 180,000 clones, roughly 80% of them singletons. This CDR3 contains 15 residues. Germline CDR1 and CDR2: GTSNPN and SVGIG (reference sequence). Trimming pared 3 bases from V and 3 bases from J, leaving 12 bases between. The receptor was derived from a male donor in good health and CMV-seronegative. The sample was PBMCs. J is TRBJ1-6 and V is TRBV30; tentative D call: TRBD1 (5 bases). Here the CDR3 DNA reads TGTGCCTGGAGCCGCGGGGACCACTATAATTCACCCCTCCACTTT. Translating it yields CAWSRGDHYNSPLHF.